This T cell receptor beta chain was retrieved from a study of control samples from healthy donors and cancer patients. Only in-frame clones appear in the TCRdb table, and some are missing; sequencing was by immunoSEQ multiplex PCR. The profile shows some 66,000 clones, 65% to 90% of them singletons. The sequence derives from a man in his forties in good health. Input material: blood.

CDR3 nucleotides: TGTGCCAGTAGCCGGGACAGGGGGTCCTACGAGCAGTACTTC. Translated: CASSRDRGSYEQYF. The chain combines TRBV19 with TRBJ2-7; 11 nucleotides align to TRBD1. Germline V gene data show CDR1 as LNHDA and CDR2 as SQIVND (reference sequence). The CDR3 is 14 amino acids. Germline trimming cut 6 bases from V and 1 base from J; bases unmatched to any gene: 2.